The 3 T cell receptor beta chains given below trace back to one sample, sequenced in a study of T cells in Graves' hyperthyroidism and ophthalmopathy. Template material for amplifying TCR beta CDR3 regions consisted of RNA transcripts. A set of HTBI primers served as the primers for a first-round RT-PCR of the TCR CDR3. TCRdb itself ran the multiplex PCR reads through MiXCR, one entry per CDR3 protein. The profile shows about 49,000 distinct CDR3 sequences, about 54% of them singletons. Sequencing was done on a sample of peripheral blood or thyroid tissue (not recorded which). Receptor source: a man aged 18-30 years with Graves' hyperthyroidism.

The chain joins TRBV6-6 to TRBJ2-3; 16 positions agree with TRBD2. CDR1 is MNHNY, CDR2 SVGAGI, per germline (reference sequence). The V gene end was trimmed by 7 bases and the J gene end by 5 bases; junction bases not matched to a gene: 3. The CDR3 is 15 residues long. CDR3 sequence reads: CASTGTSGGGDTQYF. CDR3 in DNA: TGTGCCAGCACCGGGACTAGCGGGGGGGGAGATACGCAGTATTTT.

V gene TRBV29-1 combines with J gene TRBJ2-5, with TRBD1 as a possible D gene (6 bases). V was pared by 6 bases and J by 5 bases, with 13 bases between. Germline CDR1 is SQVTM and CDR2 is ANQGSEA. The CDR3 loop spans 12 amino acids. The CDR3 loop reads CSVHRESETQYF. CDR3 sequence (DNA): TGCAGCGTCCACAGGGAGTCGGAGACCCAGTACTTC.

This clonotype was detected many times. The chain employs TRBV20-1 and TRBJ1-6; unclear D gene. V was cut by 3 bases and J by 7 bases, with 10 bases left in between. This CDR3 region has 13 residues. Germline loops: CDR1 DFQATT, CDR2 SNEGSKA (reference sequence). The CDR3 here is CSASLQENSPLHF. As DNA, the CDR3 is TGCAGTGCTAGTCTCCAGGAGAATTCACCCCTCCACTTT.